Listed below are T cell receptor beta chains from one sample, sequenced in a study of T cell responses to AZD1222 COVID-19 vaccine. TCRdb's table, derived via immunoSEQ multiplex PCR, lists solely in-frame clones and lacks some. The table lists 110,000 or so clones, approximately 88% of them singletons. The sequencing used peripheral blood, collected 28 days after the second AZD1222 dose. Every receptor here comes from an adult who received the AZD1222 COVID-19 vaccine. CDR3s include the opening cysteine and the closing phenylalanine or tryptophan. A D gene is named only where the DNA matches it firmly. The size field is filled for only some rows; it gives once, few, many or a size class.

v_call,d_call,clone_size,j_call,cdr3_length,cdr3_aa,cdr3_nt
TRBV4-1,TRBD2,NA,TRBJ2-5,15,CASSQEWGGEETQYF,TGCGCCAGCAGCCAAGAGTGGGGGGGAGAAGAGACCCAGTACTTC
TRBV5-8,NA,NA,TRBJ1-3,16,CASSSGTFTSGNTIYF,TGTGCCAGCAGCTCCGGGACTTTCACCTCTGGAAACACCATATATTTT
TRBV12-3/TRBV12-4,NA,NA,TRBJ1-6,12,CASGGEYSPLHF,TGTGCCAGCGGGGGGGAGTATTCACCCCTCCACTTT
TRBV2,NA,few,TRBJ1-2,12,CASCPDSYGYTF,TGTGCCAGCTGTCCAGATAGTTATGGCTACACCTTC
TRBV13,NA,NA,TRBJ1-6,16,CASSPRGSSYNSPLHF,TGTGCCAGCAGCCCAAGGGGGAGCTCCTATAATTCACCCCTCCACTTT
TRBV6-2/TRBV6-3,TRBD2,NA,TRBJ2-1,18,CASSPAAIRRGGLNEQFF,TGTGCCAGTAGTCCCGCAGCTATACGGCGGGGGGGCCTTAATGAGCAGTTCTTC
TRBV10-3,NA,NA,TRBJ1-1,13,CAISRQRNTEAFF,TGTGCCATCAGTAGACAGAGGAACACTGAAGCTTTCTTT
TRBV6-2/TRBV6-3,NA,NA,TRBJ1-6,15,CASSYRTGANSPLHF,TGTGCCAGCAGTTACCGTACAGGAGCTAATTCACCCCTCCACTTT
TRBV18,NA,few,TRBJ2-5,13,CASSPGGAETQYF,TGTGCCAGCTCACCAGGGGGCGCGGAGACCCAGTACTTC
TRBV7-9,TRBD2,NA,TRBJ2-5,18,CASSDRGRSGGAWETQYF,TGTGCCAGCAGCGACAGAGGTCGTAGCGGGGGGGCCTGGGAGACCCAGTACTTC
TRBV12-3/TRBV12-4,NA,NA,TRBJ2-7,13,CATRGQPSYEQYF,TGTGCCACCCGGGGACAACCCTCCTACGAGCAGTACTTC
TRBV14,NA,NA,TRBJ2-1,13,CASSQGKGNIQFF,TGTGCCAGCAGCCAAGGAAAAGGAAACATCCAGTTCTTC
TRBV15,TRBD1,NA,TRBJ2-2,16,CATENRGRFSPGELFF,TGTGCCACCGAGAACAGGGGGCGGTTCTCCCCCGGGGAGCTGTTTTTT
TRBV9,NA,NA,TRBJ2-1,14,CASSGTGTYNEQFF,TGTGCCAGCAGCGGGACTGGGACTTACAATGAGCAGTTCTTC
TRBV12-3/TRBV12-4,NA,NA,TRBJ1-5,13,CASRGTGNQPQHF,TGTGCCAGCAGGGGCACGGGCAATCAGCCCCAGCATTTT
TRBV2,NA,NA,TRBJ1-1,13,CASSPPGVTEAFF,TGTGCCAGCAGCCCCCCCGGGGTTACTGAAGCTTTCTTT
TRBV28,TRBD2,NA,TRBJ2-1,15,CASSLWGTSGNEQFF,TGTGCCAGCAGTTTATGGGGGACTAGCGGGAATGAGCAGTTCTTC
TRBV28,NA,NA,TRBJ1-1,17,CASSSSGASGLGTEAFF,TGTGCCAGCAGTAGTTCCGGGGCGTCAGGGTTAGGCACTGAAGCTTTCTTT
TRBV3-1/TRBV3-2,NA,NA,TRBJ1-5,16,CASSQDSGRSNQPQHF,TGTGCCAGCAGCCAAGATTCAGGGAGGAGCAATCAGCCCCAGCATTTT
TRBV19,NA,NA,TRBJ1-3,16,CASSTLREAKANTIYF,TGTGCCAGTAGTACATTAAGGGAGGCCAAAGCAAACACCATATATTTT
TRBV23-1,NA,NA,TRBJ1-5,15,CASSQLGRSNQPQHF,TGCGCCAGCAGTCAATTAGGCAGGAGCAATCAGCCCCAGCATTTT
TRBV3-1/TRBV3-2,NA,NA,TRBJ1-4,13,CASSPQGYEKLFF,TGTGCCAGCAGCCCGCAGGGTTATGAAAAACTGTTTTTT
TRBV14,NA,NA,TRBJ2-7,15,CASSQEGGLFYEQYF,TGTGCCAGCAGCCAAGAAGGGGGACTATTCTACGAGCAGTACTTC
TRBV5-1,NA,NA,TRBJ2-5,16,CASSVGQSPAYETQYF,TGCGCCAGCAGCGTAGGCCAATCGCCCGCGTACGAGACCCAGTACTTC
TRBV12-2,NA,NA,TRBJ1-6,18,CASRLGQFASSYNSPLHF,TGTGCAAGTCGCTTAGGACAGTTCGCCAGCTCCTATAATTCACCCCTCCACTTT
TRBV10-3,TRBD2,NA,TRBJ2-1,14,CAISDSGATNEQFF,TGTGCCATCAGTGATAGCGGGGCCACTAATGAGCAGTTCTTC
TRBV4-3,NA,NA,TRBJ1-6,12,CASSQPNSPLHF,TGCGCCAGCAGCCAACCTAATTCACCCCTCCACTTT
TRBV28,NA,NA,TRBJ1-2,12,CASSFESRGYTF,TGTGCCAGCAGTTTTGAATCAAGGGGCTACACCTTC
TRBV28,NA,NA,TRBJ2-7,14,CASSSPGDSYEQYF,TGTGCCAGCAGTTCACCAGGGGATTCCTACGAGCAGTACTTC
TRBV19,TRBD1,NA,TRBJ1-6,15,CASTDRGDYNSPLHF,TGTGCCAGTACCGACAGGGGAGATTATAATTCACCCCTCCACTTT
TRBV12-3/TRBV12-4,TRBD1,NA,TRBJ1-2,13,CASKTTGEDGYTF,TGTGCCAGCAAAACGACAGGGGAAGATGGCTACACCTTC
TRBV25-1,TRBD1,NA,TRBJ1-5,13,CASSRQGDQPQHF,TGTGCCAGCAGCCGACAGGGAGATCAGCCCCAGCATTTT
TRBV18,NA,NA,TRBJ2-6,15,CASSPAASGANVLTF,TGTGCCAGCTCACCAGCAGCCTCTGGGGCCAACGTCCTGACTTTC
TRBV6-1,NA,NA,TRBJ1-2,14,CASNPLGGVYGYTF,TGTGCCAGCAATCCCCTAGGTGGTGTCTATGGCTACACCTTC
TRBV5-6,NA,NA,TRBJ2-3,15,CASSPSGSFTDTQYF,TGTGCCAGCAGCCCCTCCGGGAGCTTCACAGATACGCAGTATTTT
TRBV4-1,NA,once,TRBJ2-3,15,CASSLTSTSTDTQYF,TGCGCCAGCAGCCTTACTAGTACTAGCACAGATACGCAGTATTTT
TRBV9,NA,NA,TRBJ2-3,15,CASSVGHSSTDTQYF,TGTGCCAGCAGCGTAGGGCACTCTAGCACAGATACGCAGTATTTT